The 13 T cell receptor beta chains listed next were all sequenced from one sample in a study of blood T cell repertoires in COVID-19. Profiling relied on immunoSEQ multiplex PCR, and the TCRdb table lists in-frame clones only, not all of them. The data contain roughly 290,000 clones, more than 65% of them singletons. The sample was peripheral blood. Receptors were obtained from a person aged 65 to 79 with COVID-19, enrolled during active disease.

This clone was seen just once. This chain uses TRBV6-5 with TRBJ1-1, with TRBD1 identical over 9 bases. Germline assignment: CDR1 MNHEY and CDR2 SVGAGI. Germline trimming cut 6 bases from V and 6 bases from J; bases unmatched to any gene: 11. This CDR3 contains 15 residues. CDR3: CASREAGQGLSEAFF. The CDR3, as DNA: TGTGCCAGCAGGGAGGCGGGACAGGGTTTATCTGAAGCTTTCTTT.

The chain recombines TRBV30 with TRBJ2-1; possibly TRBD2 for D (6 bases). Per germline, CDR1 GTSNPN and CDR2 SVGIG (reference sequence). Trimming took off 4 bases at V and 0 bases at J, with 10 bases between the two ends. CDR3 length equals 14 residues. This chain's CDR3 is CAWISGSSYNEQFF. CDR3 DNA sequence: TGTGCCTGGATTAGCGGTAGCTCCTACAATGAGCAGTTCTTC.

The chain has TRBV11-2 and TRBJ1-2; possible D gene TRBD1, 5 bases. The CDR3 has 15 residues. V was pared by 10 bases and J by 8 bases, with 26 bases between. Germline-derived CDR1 and CDR2 are SGHAT and FQNNGV. Here the CDR3 DNA reads TGTGCCACCCTGAGTCGGGGGGTATCCCGCTCGGGCTACACCTTC. It is translated as CATLSRGVSRSGYTF.

This clone was seen more than once but under ten times. The chain couples TRBV6-2 or TRBV6-3 to TRBJ2-7; a possible D gene is TRBD2 (6 bases). The germline V gene encodes CDR1 MNHEY and CDR2 SVGEGT. V was trimmed by 0 bases and J by 0 bases, leaving 15 bases between them. This CDR3 region has 17 residues. The DNA of the CDR3 is TGTGCCAGCAGTTACTCCAATTGGGACTTAAGCTCCTACGAGCAGTACTTC. This gives the protein CASSYSNWDLSSYEQYF.

V and J are TRBV6-5 and TRBJ1-5, with a possible D match to TRBD1 (6 bases). This CDR3 region has 12 residues. From germline, CDR1 is MNHEY and CDR2 SVGAGI. Deletions cut 8 bases from V and 2 bases from J, with 7 bases between. CDR3 sequence reads: CASWTGNQPQHF. Here the CDR3 DNA reads TGTGCCAGCTGGACAGGCAATCAGCCCCAGCATTTT.

The chain recombines TRBV5-1 with TRBJ1-4; D call uncertain. The CDR3 is made up of 16 amino acids. V was clipped by 5 bases and J by 0 bases, with 14 bases between them. Germline V CDR1 and CDR2: SGHRS, YFSETQ. The CDR3 sequence is CASSLGGFATNEKLFF. The CDR3 bases are TGCGCCAGCAGTCTTGGCGGTTTTGCAACTAATGAAAAACTGTTTTTT.

This sequence joins TRBV6-2 or TRBV6-3 and TRBJ2-6, with 8 positions matching TRBD1. The CDR3 extends over 18 amino acids. V lost 6 bases, J lost 0 bases, and 10 bases stayed unmatched. Germline V lookup: CDR1 MNHEY, CDR2 SVGEGT. Here the CDR3 DNA reads TGTGCCAGCAGCACCCTCGGGACAGGTAGCTCTGGGGCCAACGTCCTGACTTTC. It codes for CASSTLGTGSSGANVLTF.

The V and J genes are TRBV9 and TRBJ2-2, with TRBD1 matching over 8 bases. The germline gives CDR1 SGDLS, CDR2 YYNGEE. There are 16 residues in the CDR3. V was clipped by 4 bases and J by 7 bases; unmatched bases: 12. For the CDR3, the DNA is TGTGCCAGCAGCCCCTTCCCGGACAGGGTTGGCGGGGAGCTGTTTTTT. This sequence encodes CASSPFPDRVGGELFF.

This CDR3 is CASSVSEGYVETQYF. The DNA for the CDR3 is TGTGCCAGCAGCGTATCGGAGGGCTATGTTGAGACCCAGTACTTC. The V call is TRBV9, the J call TRBJ2-5; D may be TRBD2 (6 bases). The CDR3 is made up of 15 amino acids. Germline CDR1 and CDR2: SGDLS and YYNGEE. Trimming stripped 1 base from V and 5 bases from J, with 15 bases between.

This sequence joins TRBV11-2 and TRBJ2-2; D might be TRBD2 (5 bases). This CDR3 is built from 14 residues. Germline lookup yields CDR1 SGHAT and CDR2 FQNNGV. Trimming stripped 5 bases from V and 3 bases from J, with 10 bases between. The CDR3 reads CASSQLGDTGELFF. As DNA, the CDR3 is TGTGCCAGCAGCCAGTTGGGAGACACCGGGGAGCTGTTTTTT.

V is TRBV10-3 and J is TRBJ2-6; possible D gene TRBD1, 5 bases. The V gene's germline CDR1 is ENHRY and CDR2 SYGVKD. V dropped 7 bases and J dropped 0 bases, with 10 bases sitting between them. There are 15 residues in the CDR3. CDR3 bases: TGTGCCATCATGGGGCGTCCCTCTGGGGCCAACGTCCTGACTTTC. It specifies CAIMGRPSGANVLTF.

The chain combines TRBV11-2 with TRBJ2-5, with 9 bases aligning to TRBD2. The CDR3 is 15 residues long. The J segment lost 7 bases and the V segment lost 5 bases, leaving 11 bases of the junction unmatched. Germline loops: CDR1 SGHAT, CDR2 FQNNGV. CDR3 sequence reads: CASSQGRAGGATQYF. As DNA, the CDR3 is TGTGCCAGCAGCCAGGGCAGAGCGGGGGGCGCGACCCAGTACTTC.

The chain employs TRBV10-3 and TRBJ1-3, with D maybe TRBD1 (5 bases). The CDR3 consists of 16 residues. Germline lookup yields CDR1 ENHRY and CDR2 SYGVKD. V lost 3 bases to trimming and J lost 1 base, with 13 bases between them. CDR3 DNA sequence: TGTGCCATCAGTGATTCCGCCAGGGCATCTGGAAACACCATATATTTT. Its translation is CAISDSARASGNTIYF.